A single TCR beta chain is shown here with its context. The antigen is unknown. Using its own MiXCR run on the 5' RACE reads, TCRdb lists one record per CDR3 protein. The sample consists of 450,000 to 650,000 distinct CDR3 sequences, roughly 15% of them appearing once. The sample is drawn from a study of identical twins. General study findings and limits: Out-of-frame beta chain sequences displayed weaker excess sharing between twins. The authors drew conclusions from cross-sectional statistical analysis rather than following the same donors. Insertion counts were lower in abundant cord blood beta clonotypes, a trend that memory repertoires did not show.

This same sample was also taken into another study, of yellow fever vaccine responses in identical twins. From that second work: The authors reported partly convergent, partly personalized vaccine responses in identical twins.

The sample was CD4+ T cells sorted from blood. This TCR came from a young woman in good health.

The CDR3 region has the DNA TGTGCCAGCGTCCCCCGGGACAGGGGGGCCCTTAGCTATAATTCACCCCTCCACTTT. Encoded protein: CASVPRDRGALSYNSPLHF. This sequence joins TRBV28 and TRBJ1-6, with 11 bases that match TRBD1. CDR3 length equals 19 residues. Germline V gene data show CDR1 as MDHEN and CDR2 as SYDVKM. The J segment lost 3 bases and the V segment lost 8 bases, leaving 15 bases of the junction unmatched.